This T cell receptor beta chain was identified during a study of cytomegalovirus exposure and HLA in healthy donors (dated by TCRdb to 2017 to 2019). Context from the whole study: An earlier analysis of 587 of the donors reported roughly 300 Gb of sequence data and 95 million to 130 million unique TCR beta sequences obtained from 150 million to 200 million T cells. In a later genetic analysis, genome-wide SNP genotypes for about three fifths of the 666 donors were used, and that subset was treated as a discovery cohort. HLA typing covered class I and class II loci at four-digit resolution. Because of strong linkage in the cohort, five DR-DQ haplotypes were treated as single units for association and clustering. About 280 gigabases of sequencing data and tens of millions of unique TCR sequences were included in an early release covering roughly 600 HLA-typed donors. High-throughput TCR immunosequencing, statistical association of individual TCRs with disease status, and machine learning were combined to predict cytomegalovirus infection status. Donor age, sex, ethnicity and CMV serostatus were compiled alongside the repertoire data. Typing coverage differed by locus: A, B, C, DRB1 and DQB1 were typed in about 629-640 donors, DQA1 in about 500, DPA1 in approximately 600, and DPB1 in just under 480. Every discovery cohort repertoire had been produced on one sequencing platform. In a later analysis, previously published TCR beta repertoires from 600 to 850 donors were re-analyzed and high-resolution HLA genotyping was added so that TCR occurrence patterns could be studied. To decide whether each TCR beta V gene segment behaved as functional or pseudogenic, an earlier analysis of 587 of the donors relied on high-throughput TCR beta sequencing. Along with the roughly 670-subject first cohort, a separate validation cohort of around 120 different subjects was used. On average, roughly 240,000 unique TCR beta nucleotide sequences were sequenced per donor among 398 genotyped donors of the cohort, with 15% to 20% of those sequences being non-productive. The later analysis used no new phenotypic data to find candidate immune exposures, relying instead on TCR beta sequences and their occurrence across donors. The study aimed to test whether cataloging public T cell receptors could reveal signatures of past pathogen exposure. Of the roughly 400 genotyped donors, more than 75% were placed in the genetic ancestry cluster associated with self-reported Caucasian donors. The study profiled the T cell repertoires of hundreds of subjects by immunosequencing and related them to cytomegalovirus serostatus.

Library preparation employed the immunoSEQ multiplex PCR assay. A mixture of 60 forward primers for TCR Vbeta segments and 13 reverse primers for TCR Jbeta segments was used in the multiplex PCR. The CDR3 region of rearranged TCR beta genes was amplified from genomic DNA by a multiplex PCR assay. The amplified TCR beta libraries were sequenced on the Illumina HiSeq System as 87-base-pair reads. Processing in the source paper ran as follows. Across the 670 or so repertoires, a later analysis counted 60 million to 90 million unique TCR beta chains, 9.5 million to 12 million of which were shared by at least two donors. A nearest-neighbor algorithm error-corrected the raw reads and collapsed the reads into unique sequences, merging closely related sequences to remove PCR and sequencing errors. V, D and J gene segments were assigned by aligning CDR3 sequences to IMGT reference sequences. For a sequence to be retained, a match of at least six nucleotides to both a V gene segment and a J gene segment was required. Rearrangements were classified as productive when the CDR3 lacked stop codons and remained in frame with V and J, and all other rearrangements were classified as non-productive. Following IMGT convention, CDR3 was defined as the stretch from the second conserved V-encoded cysteine up to the conserved J-encoded phenylalanine. Sequences without an unambiguous match to a single V gene segment were excluded from the earlier analysis of about 600 of the donors. An earlier analysis of fewer than 750 of the donors called V segments functional above 56.7% productive rearrangements and segregating when the between-donor standard deviation exceeded 5%. A statistical classification framework was built for diagnosing cytomegalovirus status from the catalog of TCR beta chain sequences. In a later analysis, TCR nucleotide sequences were compared against IMGT/GENE-DB human TR gene sequences so that V and J genes could be assigned. A later analysis assigned CDR3 sequences and most-parsimonious VDJ recombination scenarios with the TCRdist pipeline. In a later analysis, every TCR beta chain was defined by the combination of its CDR3 amino acid sequence and its V-gene family, and reads without a unique V-gene family were dropped. As a way to deal with suspected cross-contamination and a sequencing artifact, a later analysis dropped approximately 590 nucleotide sequences that were highly shared and had low generation probability. In a later analysis, a clonal expansion index was calculated for each public chain from normalized within-repertoire ranks of inferred template counts. A later analysis computed generation probabilities with a VDJ recombination model fitted to out-of-frame rearrangements, and checked the results against IGoR. In a later analysis, TCR-TCR, TCR-HLA and TCR-CMV co-occurrence was scored with hypergeometric tests, and a repertoire-size bias correction was applied to TCR pairs. False discovery rates were estimated in a later analysis by permuting HLA or CMV assignments 20 times. A later analysis grouped co-occurring TCRs with DBSCAN, adding TCRdist sequence similarity when clustering within HLA-allele-positive subsets. Repertoires with fewer than 30,000 or more than 120,000 public chains, plus five repertoires with anomalous nucleotide sharing, were excluded from co-occurrence clustering. What TCRdb holds here is the immuneACCESS table cut down to in-frame rearrangements. Part of the clones is not present; checked against another copy, under half of the missing clones reflect an unresolved V gene, and the others are unexplained. V, J and clone size were drawn from that table, and D and trimming were deduced from the DNA. The sample table contains approximately 110,000 clones; only one count was recorded for roughly 71% of them. The ten most abundant clones make up roughly a tenth of the sample.

V ends up 2 bases short and J 0 bases short, with an unmatched junction base count of 7. Including cysteine and valine, the CDR3 has 16 amino acids. The retained sequence is limited to the CDR3, 48 bases, with the frame set at the first base. In total, approximately 700 healthy bone marrow donors made up the cohort. At the time of sampling, every cohort member was nominally healthy, though immune exposures that went unrecorded were likely present. The donor was CMV seropositive and was included in the group of around 300 seropositive cohort members. A peripheral blood sample was provided by each donor, and peripheral blood mononuclear cells were used for TCR beta sequencing. The Qiagen DNeasy Blood Extraction Kit was used to extract genomic DNA from the blood cell samples. The paper's findings and limits, for the study overall: The study gave a list of under 200 TCR beta chains associated with cytomegalovirus. In a later genetic analysis, fewer N-insertions in productive TCRs were reported among donors in an Asian-associated ancestry cluster than the roughly 670-donor mean. The sequencing pipeline was judged likely to have produced a cluster of highly shared sequence variants as a technical artifact. In an earlier analysis of fewer than 750 of the donors, most TCR beta V segments were observed in productive rearrangements about 90% or about 30% of the time, broadly matching IMGT annotations. Cytomegalovirus status was reported to be diagnosed by the classifier with high specificity and sensitivity in both the original and validation cohorts. Linkage disequilibrium might explain the correlated functional status among segregating V segments, but an unknown experimental factor could not be excluded. Strong co-occurrence of HLA alleles, especially DR and DQ, made assigning TCR associations to individual alleles difficult. V-gene and J-gene trimming of TCR beta chains was associated with a missense DCLRE1C variant in a later genetic analysis, and the association was replicated in an independent cohort. Most TCR sequences were observed very rarely across donors, whereas some public TCRs were present in many individuals. A later analysis found that most CMV-associated TCR beta chains appeared HLA-restricted, with HLA associations seemingly driven largely by CMV exposure. Roughly uniform sequencing depth across donors was assumed in presence/absence analyses, although this assumption may not hold. Only TCR beta chains were sequenced in this cohort, and the absence of alpha or paired-chain data limited detectable features. Some IMGT-functional V segments, including TRBV6-2 and TRBV6-3, could not be told apart with the 87-base-pair reads, so those segments were excluded. At a false discovery rate of 0.05, a later analysis linked 16,951 TCR beta sequences to specific HLA alleles. A further reported finding was that TCR beta sequences accurately predicted the HLA-A and HLA-B alleles for most subjects in the first cohort. In a later analysis, several top co-occurrence clusters were reported to appear linked to parvovirus B19, influenza, CMV and Epstein-Barr virus. HLA typing was unavailable for some donors at each locus, so association tests used only the typed subset. Because counts were too low, 15 to 20 rarely observed V segments, including chromosome 9 orphons, were left out of the earlier analysis of 587 of the donors. In vitro tests confirmed that a few of the cytomegalovirus-associated TCR beta chains recognize cytomegalovirus antigens. In a later analysis, TCR association rates were found to vary across HLA loci, with the most associated TCRs seen for DRB1 alleles and the fewest for HLA-C alleles. Compared with equally common non-associated chains, HLA-associated TCR beta chains in a later analysis were more clonally expanded and had lower generation probabilities. According to the authors, the approach could potentially be generalized to other disease states and immunological phenotypes. Immune exposure information for the cohort was limited to CMV serostatus.

About this clone: The specificity of this receptor is unknown. The record has no base qualities; no much larger clone is one base away.

This clonotype was sampled from a man aged 40-50 years in good health and CMV-seropositive. Recombination linked TRBV6-7 to TRBJ2-7; 7 of the junction bases match TRBD2. TRBV6-7 is an open reading frame, and its role is uncertain. The sequenced material came from PBMCs. The nucleotide sequence is given as TGTGCCAGCAGTTACGGCCCTAGCGGAAGCTCCTACGAGCAGTACGTC. Translated, it gives CASSYGPSGSSYEQYV.